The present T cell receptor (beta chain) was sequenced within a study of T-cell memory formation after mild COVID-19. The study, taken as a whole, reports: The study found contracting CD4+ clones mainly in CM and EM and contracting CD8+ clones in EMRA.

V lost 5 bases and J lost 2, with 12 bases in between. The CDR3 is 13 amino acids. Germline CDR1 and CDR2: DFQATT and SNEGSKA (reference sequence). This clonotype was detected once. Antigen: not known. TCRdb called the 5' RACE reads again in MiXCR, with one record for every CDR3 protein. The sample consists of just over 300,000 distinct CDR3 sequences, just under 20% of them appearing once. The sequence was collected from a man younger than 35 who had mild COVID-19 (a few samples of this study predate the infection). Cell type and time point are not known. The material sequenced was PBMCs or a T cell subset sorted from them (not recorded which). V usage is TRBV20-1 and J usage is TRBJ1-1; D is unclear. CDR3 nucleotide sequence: TGCAGTGCTCAGCCGGGGAGTAACACTGAAGCTTTCTTT. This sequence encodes CSAQPGSNTEAFF.